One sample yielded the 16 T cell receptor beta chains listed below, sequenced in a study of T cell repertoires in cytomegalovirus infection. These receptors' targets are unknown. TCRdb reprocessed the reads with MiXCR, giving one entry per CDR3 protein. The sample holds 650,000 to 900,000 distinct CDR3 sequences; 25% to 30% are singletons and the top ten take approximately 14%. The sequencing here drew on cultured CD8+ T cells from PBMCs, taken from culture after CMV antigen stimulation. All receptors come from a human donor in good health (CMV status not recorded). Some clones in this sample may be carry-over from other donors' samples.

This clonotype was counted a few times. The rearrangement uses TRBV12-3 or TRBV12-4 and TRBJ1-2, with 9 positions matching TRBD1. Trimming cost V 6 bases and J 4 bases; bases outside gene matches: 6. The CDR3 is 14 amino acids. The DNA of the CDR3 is TGTGCCAGCAGCTCCGGGACAGGGTTCTATGGCTACACCTTC. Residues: CASSSGTGFYGYTF.

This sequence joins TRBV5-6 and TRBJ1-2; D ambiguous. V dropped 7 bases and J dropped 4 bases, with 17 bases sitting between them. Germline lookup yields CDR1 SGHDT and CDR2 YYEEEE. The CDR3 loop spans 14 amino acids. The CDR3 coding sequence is TGTGCCAGCGGCTGGAAGGGCAGGACCTATGGCTACACCTTC. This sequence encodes CASGWKGRTYGYTF.

Written as DNA, the CDR3 is TGTGCCAGCACCTTACTACAAGGGGGGGGGGGAGAGACCCAGTACTTC. Its translation is CASTLLQGGGGETQYF. The chain couples TRBV6-6 to TRBJ2-5, with D tentatively TRBD2 (7 bases). Looked up from germline, CDR1 is MNHNY and CDR2 is SVGAGI (reference sequence). The CDR3 extends over 16 amino acids. V lost 7 bases to trimming and J lost 4 bases, with 22 bases between them.

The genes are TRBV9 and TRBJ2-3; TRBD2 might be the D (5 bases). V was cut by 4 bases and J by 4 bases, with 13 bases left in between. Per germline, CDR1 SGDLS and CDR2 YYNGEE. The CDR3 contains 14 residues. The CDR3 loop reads CASSPPEGADTQYF. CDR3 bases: TGTGCCAGCAGCCCCCCAGAGGGAGCAGATACGCAGTATTTT.

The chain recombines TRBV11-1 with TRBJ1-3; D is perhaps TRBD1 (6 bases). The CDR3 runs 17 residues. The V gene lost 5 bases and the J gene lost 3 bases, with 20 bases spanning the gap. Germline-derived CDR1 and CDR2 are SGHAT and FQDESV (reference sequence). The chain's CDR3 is CASSGPLGTKDGNTIYF. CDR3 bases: TGTGCCAGCAGCGGCCCCCTGGGGACAAAAGATGGAAACACCATATATTTT.

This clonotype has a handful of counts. The CDR3 sequence: CASSFQDRVNQPQHF. The CDR3 DNA reads TGTGCCAGCAGCTTTCAGGACAGGGTCAACCAGCCCCAGCATTTT. This chain links TRBV7-9 with TRBJ1-5; 8 bases line up with TRBD1. Germline CDR1 SEHNR, CDR2 FQNEAQ (reference sequence). This CDR3 comprises 15 residues. The V gene end was trimmed by 3 bases and the J gene end by 7 bases; junction bases not matched to a gene: 8.

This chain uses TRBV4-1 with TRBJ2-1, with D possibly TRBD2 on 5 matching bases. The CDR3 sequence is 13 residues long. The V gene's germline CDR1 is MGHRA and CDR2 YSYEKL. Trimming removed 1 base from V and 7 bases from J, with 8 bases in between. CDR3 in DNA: TGCGCCAGCAGCCAAGGACGGAGGAATGAGCAGTTCTTC. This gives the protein CASSQGRRNEQFF.

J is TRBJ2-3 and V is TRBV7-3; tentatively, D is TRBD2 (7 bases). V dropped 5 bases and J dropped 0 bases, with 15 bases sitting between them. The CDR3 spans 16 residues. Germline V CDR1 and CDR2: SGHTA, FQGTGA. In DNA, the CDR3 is TGTGCCAGCAGCGCCTGGGGGGGGGGCAGCACAGATACGCAGTATTTT. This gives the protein CASSAWGGGSTDTQYF.

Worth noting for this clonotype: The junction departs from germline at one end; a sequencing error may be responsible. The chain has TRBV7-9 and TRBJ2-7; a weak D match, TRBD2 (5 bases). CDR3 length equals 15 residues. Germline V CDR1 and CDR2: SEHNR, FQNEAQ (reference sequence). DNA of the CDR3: TGTGCTAGCAGCTTAGCGCCCGGAGATCTCCACGAGCAGTACTTC. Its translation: CASSLAPGDLHEQYF.

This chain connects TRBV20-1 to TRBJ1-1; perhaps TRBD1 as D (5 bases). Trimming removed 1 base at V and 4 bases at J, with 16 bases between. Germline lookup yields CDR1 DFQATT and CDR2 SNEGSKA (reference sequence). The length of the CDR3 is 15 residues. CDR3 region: CSARGLTEAGTEAFF. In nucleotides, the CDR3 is TGCAGTGCTAGAGGTCTGACAGAGGCGGGCACTGAAGCTTTCTTT.

The CDR3 region is CASSLLPPGATLEKLFF. The CDR3 DNA sequence: TGTGCCAGCAGTTTACTCCCCCCTGGGGCAACGTTGGAAAAACTGTTTTTT. The V and J genes are TRBV27 and TRBJ1-4; the D gene is possibly TRBD1 (5 bases). This CDR3 region has 17 residues. Trimming pared 2 bases from V and 8 bases from J, leaving 21 bases between. Germline V gene data show CDR1 as MNHEY and CDR2 as SMNVEV (reference sequence).

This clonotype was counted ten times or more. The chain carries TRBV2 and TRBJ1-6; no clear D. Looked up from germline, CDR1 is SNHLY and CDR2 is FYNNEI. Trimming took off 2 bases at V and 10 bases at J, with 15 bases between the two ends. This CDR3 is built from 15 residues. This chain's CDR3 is CASSERTSGVSPLHF. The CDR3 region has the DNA TGTGCCAGCAGTGAACGAACCTCTGGGGTCTCACCCCTCCACTTT.

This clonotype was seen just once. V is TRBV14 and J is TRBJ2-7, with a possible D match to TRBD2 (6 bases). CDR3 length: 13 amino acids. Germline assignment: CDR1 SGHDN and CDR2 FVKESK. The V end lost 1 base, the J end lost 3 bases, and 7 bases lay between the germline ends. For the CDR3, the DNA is TGTGCCAGCAGCCAAGTGACTAGCTACGAGCAGTACTTC. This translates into CASSQVTSYEQYF.

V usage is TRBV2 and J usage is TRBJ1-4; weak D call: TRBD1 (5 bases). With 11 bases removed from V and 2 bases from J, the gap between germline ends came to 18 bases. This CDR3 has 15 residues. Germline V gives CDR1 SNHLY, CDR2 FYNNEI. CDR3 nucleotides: TGTGCCGTTCTCGGGGGGGTGGAGACTAATGAAAAACTGTTTTTT. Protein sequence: CAVLGGVETNEKLFF.

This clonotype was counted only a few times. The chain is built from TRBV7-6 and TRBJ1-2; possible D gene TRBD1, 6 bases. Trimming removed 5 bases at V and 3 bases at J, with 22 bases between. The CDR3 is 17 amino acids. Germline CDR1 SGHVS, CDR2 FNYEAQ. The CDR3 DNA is TGTGCCAGCAGCCCTAGGGGTAGGGGGGAAGGTGACTATGGCTACACCTTC. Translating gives CASSPRGRGEGDYGYTF.

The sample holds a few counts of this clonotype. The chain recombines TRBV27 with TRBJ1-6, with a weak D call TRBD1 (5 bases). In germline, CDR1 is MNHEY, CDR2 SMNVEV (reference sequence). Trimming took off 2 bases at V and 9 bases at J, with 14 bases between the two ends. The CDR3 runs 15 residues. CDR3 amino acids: CASSLRRDGGSPLHF. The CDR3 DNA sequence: TGTGCCAGCAGTTTAAGAAGGGACGGGGGTTCACCCCTCCACTTT.